This paragraph reports one T cell receptor beta chain. Its antigen is not known. This sample was included in a study of cytomegalovirus exposure and HLA in healthy donors. General observations from the study: Segments of the TCR beta V type were, in most cases, productive about 87% or about 30% of the time in an earlier analysis. Among immune exposure information, only CMV serostatus was available. It was in a later analysis that TCR association rates were seen to vary by HLA locus, highest for DRB1 and lowest for HLA-C. Most TCRs appeared rarely, but some public TCRs recurred in many donors.

Primers: 60 Vbeta forward and 13 Jbeta reverse. Libraries were prepared by immunoSEQ multiplex PCR; TCRdb keeps only in-frame clonotypes and omits some of them. The data show 130,000 or so clones, around 77% seen once. The CDR3 consists of 13 residues. Germline loops: CDR1 MGHRA, CDR2 YSYEKL. This sequence was found in a man under 40 in good health and CMV-seronegative. The chain employs TRBV4-1 and TRBJ2-5; D is possibly TRBD2 (6 bases). The DNA end is more similar to TRBJ2-7, so the J call may be wrong. Sequencing was performed on PBMCs. The CDR3 DNA reads as TGCGCCAGCAGCGGGGGACTGGGCTACGAGCAGTACTTC. It is translated as CASSGGLGYEQYF.